The sequence of this T cell receptor (beta chain) was determined in a study of blood T cell repertoires in COVID-19. Study-wide background: T cells, B-cell-depleted T cells, or PBMCs provided the cDNA or gDNA that served as material.

Study processing details: Nucleated cell number was recorded as an estimate derived from reference gene primer amplification. The assay was immunoSEQ multiplex PCR, and TCRdb's table has in-frame clones only and misses some. For V, J and clone size, that table is used; D and trimming come from the DNA. The sample yields roughly 290,000 clones, approximately 83% seen once. The CDR3 has 15 residues. V shed 1 base and J 6 bases; nucleotides not matched to a gene: 6. Germline values: CDR1 MNHEY, CDR2 SVGAGI. Self-reported history from a screening survey and questionnaire set each donor's cohort. Recovery meant two consecutive negative NP/OP PCR tests, professional clearance, or resolved symptoms.

The chain joins TRBV6-5 to TRBJ1-1; TRBD1 agrees at 9 bases. Sequencing input: PBMCs or T cells enriched from blood (not recorded which). The sequence was collected from a woman aged 30 to 39 who had recovered from COVID-19. The CDR3 DNA reads TGTGCCAGCAGTTACTTGGGACAGGGAAACGCTGAAGCTTTCTTT. Protein sequence: CASSYLGQGNAEAFF.